One and the same sample provided the 19 T cell receptor beta chains below, sequenced in a study of graft-versus-host responses after intestinal transplantation. What these receptors recognize is not known. The repertoire was sequenced with immunoSEQ multiplex PCR; TCRdb's copy has only in-frame clones and lacks some. Of approximately 77,000 clones detected, about 89% appear once; the ten largest clones hold 0.34%. Material: unstimulated CD4+ T cells sorted from spleen or lymph node cells, obtained before intestinal transplant. These receptors all stem from a human donor who received an intestinal transplant.

Concerning this clone: In the same sample, other DNA sequences code for this CDR3. The chain combines TRBV2 with TRBJ2-1; 12 bases align to TRBD2. The CDR3 sequence is 15 residues long. Germline-derived CDR1 and CDR2 are SNHLY and FYNNEI. The junction had 7 bases not matched to a gene; V was cut back by 4 bases and J by 9 bases. The CDR3 DNA sequence: TGTGCCAGCAGTGGTCTAGCGGGGGGGCCGGGTGAGCAGTTCTTC. Translation gives CASSGLAGGPGEQFF.

The chain has TRBV10-3 and TRBJ2-5; TRBD2 agrees at 7 bases. Trimming cost V 10 bases and J 3 bases; bases outside gene matches: 14. Germline assignment: CDR1 ENHRY and CDR2 SYGVKD. CDR3 length equals 15 residues. CDR3 region: CATRLGLTSEETQYF. In DNA form, the CDR3 reads TGTGCCACCAGGCTCGGACTAACTAGCGAAGAGACCCAGTACTTC.

The CDR3 here is CASSLSGARVDEQFF. CDR3 bases: TGTGCCAGCAGCCTGAGCGGAGCCCGGGTCGATGAGCAGTTCTTC. The chain couples TRBV4-2 to TRBJ2-1; possibly TRBD2 for D (5 bases). The CDR3 extends over 15 amino acids. The V end was cut by 4 bases, the J end by 8 bases, with 18 bases between. Germline CDR1 and CDR2: LGHNA and YNFKEQ.

The rearrangement links TRBV2 to TRBJ2-2; no definite D call. Trimming shortened V by 4 bases and J by 0 bases, and 6 bases separated the two germline ends. This CDR3 contains 14 residues. From germline, CDR1 is SNHLY and CDR2 FYNNEI. CDR3 coding DNA: TGTGCCAGCAGTGTAACAGCGAACACCGGGGAGCTGTTTTTT. The encoded protein is CASSVTANTGELFF.

The V gene is TRBV6-5, the J gene TRBJ2-1; TRBD2 agrees at 13 bases. This CDR3 has 16 residues. The V segment lost 4 bases and the J segment 6 bases; nucleotides outside the gene matches: 6. Germline loops: CDR1 MNHEY, CDR2 SVGAGI. DNA for the CDR3: TGTGCCAGCAGTTCCCGGACTAGCGGGGGATCCAATGAGCAGTTCTTC. Its translation: CASSSRTSGGSNEQFF.

This chain connects TRBV19 to TRBJ2-7; TRBD1 agrees at 7 bases. The CDR3 extends over 13 amino acids. The trim removed 5 bases at V and 0 bases at J, leaving 1 base unmatched. Germline-derived CDR1 and CDR2 are LNHDA and SQIVND (reference sequence). CDR3 region: CASSPGGSYEQYF. CDR3 sequence (DNA): TGTGCCAGTAGTCCAGGGGGCTCCTACGAGCAGTACTTC. Full variable domain (remainder filled in from reference TRBV19 and TRBJ2-7): DGGITQSPKYLFRKEGQNVTLSCEQNLNHDAMYWYRQDPGQGLRLIYYSQIVNDFQKGDIAEGYSVSREKKESFPLTVTSAQKNPTAFYLCASSPGGSYEQYFGPGTRLTVT.

The gene calls are TRBV5-1 and TRBJ2-1; D may be TRBD2 (7 bases). The V gene lost 1 base and the J gene lost 9 bases, with 17 bases spanning the gap. The CDR3 is 15 amino acids. CDR1 and CDR2 from the germline V gene are SGHRS and YFSETQ. The CDR3 sequence is CASSLYAGEGGEQFF. In nucleotides, the CDR3 is TGCGCCAGCAGCTTGTATGCAGGGGAGGGTGGTGAGCAGTTCTTC.

The rearrangement joins TRBV5-1 to TRBJ1-1; D unresolved. The CDR3 runs to 13 residues. The V end lost 1 base, the J end lost 2 bases, and 6 bases lay between the germline ends. Germline CDR1 SGHRS, CDR2 YFSETQ. Here the CDR3 reads CASSLQENTEAFF. The CDR3 region has the DNA TGCGCCAGCAGCTTGCAGGAAAACACTGAAGCTTTCTTT.

This clone came up a few times. The V call is TRBV18, the J call TRBJ1-1; D is unresolved. Trimming shortened V by 3 bases and J by 1 base, and 9 bases separated the two germline ends. The CDR3 extends over 14 amino acids. Looked up from germline, CDR1 is KGHSH and CDR2 is LQKENI. The CDR3 loop reads CASSPVSSNTEAFF. The CDR3 nucleotides are TGTGCCAGCTCACCGGTGAGCTCGAACACTGAAGCTTTCTTT.

This chain joins TRBV4-2 and TRBJ2-1; D perhaps matches TRBD2 (6 bases). Germline assignment: CDR1 LGHNA and CDR2 YNFKEQ. This CDR3 has 17 amino acids. V shed 4 bases and J shed 0 bases, with 16 bases lying between them. CDR3 sequence (DNA): TGTGCCAGCAGCCCTCTAAAAGCCGGGGGCTCCTACAATGAGCAGTTCTTC. It is translated as CASSPLKAGGSYNEQFF.

This chain joins TRBV6-1 and TRBJ2-7, with TRBD2 matching over 12 bases. This CDR3 has 15 residues. The trim removed 8 bases at V and 4 bases at J, leaving 9 bases unmatched. CDR1 is MNHNS and CDR2 is SASEGT in the germline V gene. CDR3: CASGAGLAGLYEQYF. In nucleotides, the CDR3 is TGTGCCAGCGGGGCAGGACTAGCGGGACTTTACGAGCAGTACTTC.

The genes are TRBV27 and TRBJ2-5; TRBD1 aligns across 10 bases. The CDR3 consists of 15 residues. In germline, CDR1 is MNHEY, CDR2 SMNVEV (reference sequence). Trimming took 5 bases from V and 0 from J; bases not matched to a gene: 3. The CDR3 coding sequence is TGTGCCAGCAGTCTGGACAGGGGGAACCAAGAGACCCAGTACTTC. Amino acids: CASSLDRGNQETQYF.

The genes are TRBV27 and TRBJ1-5, with a tentative D call TRBD1 (6 bases). V was trimmed by 3 bases and J by 4 bases, leaving 19 bases between them. This CDR3 is 17 amino acids long. The germline gives CDR1 MNHEY, CDR2 SMNVEV (reference sequence). The DNA for the CDR3 is TGTGCCAGCAGTTTTAAGGGAACGCCAGGGACAAATCAGCCCCAGCATTTT. Its translation is CASSFKGTPGTNQPQHF.

The rearrangement uses TRBV6-1 and TRBJ2-3; TRBD2 matches at 7 bases. There are 15 residues in the CDR3. Germline loops: CDR1 MNHNS, CDR2 SASEGT. Trimming removed 9 bases from V and 0 bases from J; junction bases left unmatched: 9. CDR3 sequence: CASCTSGASTDTQYF. In nucleotides, the CDR3 is TGTGCCAGTTGCACAAGCGGGGCTAGCACAGATACGCAGTATTTT.

The J gene is TRBJ2-1, the V gene TRBV4-2; TRBD2 matches at 13 bases. V was pared by 1 base and J by 10 bases, with 7 bases of the junction left unmatched. There are 16 residues in the CDR3. Germline CDR1 and CDR2: LGHNA and YNFKEQ. In nucleotides, the CDR3 is TGTGCCAGCAGCCAAGCCTGGACTAGCGGGAGCAACGAGCAGTTCTTC. Translated, it gives CASSQAWTSGSNEQFF.

CDR3 coding DNA: TGTGCCAGCAAGCGGGGGGGCAACACCGGGGAGCTGTTTTTT. The encoded protein is CASKRGGNTGELFF. V is TRBV27 and J is TRBJ2-2, with 10 bases aligning to TRBD2. J was trimmed by 2 bases and V by 7 bases; bases with no gene match: 1. The CDR3 runs to 14 residues. Germline lookup yields CDR1 MNHEY and CDR2 SMNVEV (reference sequence).

The rearrangement links TRBV6-1 to TRBJ2-7; D remains unclear. The V gene lost 11 bases and the J gene lost 6 bases, with 11 bases spanning the gap. Germline V gene data show CDR1 as MNHNS and CDR2 as SASEGT. This CDR3 has 10 residues. The CDR3 region is CAGQSPEQYF. The CDR3, as DNA: TGTGCCGGGCAGTCGCCCGAGCAGTACTTC.

This clone appeared once. This chain uses TRBV28 with TRBJ2-7; 7 bases line up with TRBD1. With 1 base clipped from V and 4 bases from J, the junction kept 4 bases outside the gene matches. CDR1 MDHEN and CDR2 SYDVKM come from the germline V gene. The CDR3 runs 14 residues. The CDR3 region is CASSLSTGPYEQYF. CDR3 nucleotide sequence: TGTGCCAGCAGTTTATCGACAGGGCCATACGAGCAGTACTTC.

This sequence joins TRBV5-4 and TRBJ2-7; 7 bases map to TRBD1. V trimming: 0 bases; J trimming: 2 bases; junction bases outside the gene matches: 8. The length of the CDR3 is 16 residues. Germline CDR1 SGHNT, CDR2 YYREEE (reference sequence). In nucleotides, the CDR3 is TGTGCCAGCAGCTTGGGAGGGGGCGGAGGCCCCTACGAGCAGTACTTC. This gives the protein CASSLGGGGGPYEQYF.